The 16 T cell receptor beta chains listed next were all sequenced from one sample in a study of blood T cell repertoires in COVID-19. Libraries were prepared by immunoSEQ multiplex PCR; TCRdb keeps only in-frame clonotypes and omits some of them. The repertoire holds some 170,000 clones, with 84% as singletons. Sequenced material: PBMCs or T cells enriched from blood (not recorded which). The origin of the receptors is a man in his fifties or sixties who had recovered from COVID-19.

The chain combines TRBV6-5 with TRBJ2-7; a possible D gene is TRBD2 (6 bases). V was shortened by 6 bases and J by 2 bases, with 17 bases between the two germline ends. The germline V gene encodes CDR1 MNHEY and CDR2 SVGAGI. The CDR3 spans 15 residues. CDR3 in DNA: TGTGCCAGCAGGGGCGGGACGGTAAAAACCTACGAGCAGTACTTC. It encodes CASRGGTVKTYEQYF.

J is TRBJ2-3 and V is TRBV19; D may be TRBD2 (5 bases). Deletions cut 4 bases from V and 8 bases from J, with 16 bases between. CDR3 length equals 14 residues. Per germline, CDR1 LNHDA and CDR2 SQIVND (reference sequence). The CDR3 reads CASSTTTGSGTQYF. The CDR3 nucleotides read TGTGCCAGTAGTACGACTACGGGTTCTGGTACGCAGTATTTT.

The chain recombines TRBV5-1 with TRBJ1-1, with 9 bases matching TRBD1. This CDR3 spans 15 amino acids. CDR1 and CDR2 from the germline V gene are SGHRS and YFSETQ. Unmatched junction bases numbered 2, after V lost 1 base and J lost 1 base. The CDR3 region is CASSLSGQGNTEAFF. The CDR3 DNA reads TGCGCCAGCAGCTTGTCGGGACAGGGGAACACTGAAGCTTTCTTT.

CDR3 sequence (DNA): TGTGCCAGCAGCCAAGGTGGCACCCTCACTGAAGCTTTCTTT. Its translation is CASSQGGTLTEAFF. The chain recombines TRBV14 with TRBJ1-1; D is unresolved. Germline loops: CDR1 SGHDN, CDR2 FVKESK. V lost 1 base to trimming and J lost 4 bases, with 10 bases between them. The CDR3 runs 14 residues.

The V call is TRBV11-3, the J call TRBJ2-3; possible D gene TRBD1, 6 bases. The CDR3 extends over 19 amino acids. Germline V CDR1 and CDR2: SGHNT, YENEEA. Trimming removed 1 base from V and 0 bases from J, with 20 bases in between. CDR3 DNA sequence: TGTGCCAGCAGCTTAGGCCCCCTGATGGGGGCGGCTAGCACAGATACGCAGTATTTT. Translation: CASSLGPLMGAASTDTQYF.

This chain joins TRBV5-1 and TRBJ1-2; 7 bases are shared with TRBD1. Trimming at V came to 4 bases and at J to 8 bases, leaving 8 bases not matched to a gene. This CDR3 is built from 13 residues. Germline lookup yields CDR1 SGHRS and CDR2 YFSETQ. CDR3 sequence: CASSNGQVMGYTF. In nucleotides, the CDR3 is TGCGCCAGCAGCAATGGACAGGTTATGGGCTACACCTTC.

The rearrangement links TRBV9 to TRBJ1-1; TRBD1 agrees at 8 bases. Germline lookup yields CDR1 SGDLS and CDR2 YYNGEE. Trimming at V came to 1 base and at J to 4 bases, leaving 9 bases not matched to a gene. CDR3 length: 16 amino acids. Here the CDR3 reads CASSVSDRGRVTEAFF. The CDR3 coding sequence is TGTGCCAGCAGCGTAAGCGACAGGGGACGGGTCACTGAAGCTTTCTTT.

CDR3 nucleotides: TGTGCCAGCAGCTTATCGCCGGGCACTGAAGCTTTCTTT. Its translation is CASSLSPGTEAFF. The chain joins TRBV7-2 to TRBJ1-1, with D hard to call. The CDR3 has 13 residues. The V gene's germline CDR1 is SGHTA and CDR2 FQGNSA. V was clipped by 2 bases and J by 4 bases, with 8 bases between them.

J is TRBJ1-3 and V is TRBV5-1; no reliable D call. CDR1 and CDR2 (germline): SGHRS, YFSETQ. V lost 0 bases, J lost 1 base, and 11 bases lay in between. This CDR3 contains 16 residues. The CDR3 region has the DNA TGCGCCAGCAGCTTGGCCCCATCTAGATCTGGAAACACCATATATTTT. This codes for CASSLAPSRSGNTIYF.

This clone occurred a few times. The chain combines TRBV9 with TRBJ1-2, with 8 bases identical to TRBD1. V was clipped by 4 bases and J by 6 bases; unmatched bases: 8. The CDR3 spans 14 residues. The germline V gene has CDR1 SGDLS and CDR2 YYNGEE. The CDR3 loop reads CASSKTGDFDGYTF. DNA for the CDR3: TGTGCCAGCAGCAAGACAGGGGACTTTGATGGCTACACCTTC.

The DNA for the CDR3 is TGTGCCAGCAGCTTAACCTATACAGGGTATCCCAAAAACATTCAGTACTTC. It yields the protein CASSLTYTGYPKNIQYF. The genes are TRBV7-2 and TRBJ2-4; a possible D gene is TRBD1 (6 bases). The CDR3 length is 17 residues. Germline loops: CDR1 SGHTA, CDR2 FQGNSA. Trimming took off 2 bases at V and 2 bases at J, with 16 bases between the two ends.

The genes are TRBV27 and TRBJ2-3; 8 bases line up with TRBD2. The junction had 15 bases not matched to a gene; V was cut back by 5 bases and J by 8 bases. This CDR3 has 16 amino acids. Germline lookup yields CDR1 MNHEY and CDR2 SMNVEV (reference sequence). CDR3 region: CASSPLGGTSFSTQYF. The CDR3 region has the DNA TGTGCCAGCAGTCCACTCGGGGGGACTAGTTTCTCTACGCAGTATTTT.

The chain combines TRBV18 with TRBJ1-1; unclear D gene. The germline V gene has CDR1 KGHSH and CDR2 LQKENI. V was clipped by 5 bases and J by 3 bases, with 19 bases between them. This CDR3 contains 16 residues. CDR3 protein: CASSKGLDGWDTEAFF. CDR3 DNA: TGTGCCAGCTCAAAAGGACTGGACGGCTGGGACACTGAAGCTTTCTTT.

The CDR3 bases are TGTGCCAGCAGCGCGGACAGGGTGGGACTCTACGAGCAGTACTTC. Its translation: CASSADRVGLYEQYF. The V call is TRBV2, the J call TRBJ2-7, with 8 bases lining up with TRBD1. This CDR3 comprises 15 residues. Germline values: CDR1 SNHLY, CDR2 FYNNEI. V was clipped by 6 bases and J by 3 bases; unmatched bases: 10.

The chain combines TRBV7-3 with TRBJ2-5; D not resolved. The V end was cut by 1 base, the J end by 4 bases, with 10 bases between. Per the germline V gene, CDR1 is SGHTA and CDR2 is FQGTGA. There are 14 residues in the CDR3. CDR3 coding DNA: TGTGCCAGCAGCTTAAGCCATTCGAGAGAGACCCAGTACTTC. The encoded protein is CASSLSHSRETQYF.

This clone has a handful of counts. The CDR3 DNA reads as TGTGCCAGCAGCTTAGGGACAGCGAACACTGAAGCTTTCTTT. It encodes CASSLGTANTEAFF. This sequence joins TRBV7-9 and TRBJ1-1, with D tentatively TRBD1 (6 bases). V lost 1 base and J 1 base, leaving 7 bases between the germline ends. Germline V lookup: CDR1 SEHNR, CDR2 FQNEAQ (reference sequence). The CDR3 is 14 amino acids.